This TCR beta chain derives from a study of cytomegalovirus exposure and HLA in healthy donors. Study details: According to later analysis, the same platform produced the 90 to 150 validation and several hundred first-cohort repertoires.

Concerning this clone itself: Its antigen is currently unknown.

Study-level findings and limits: The study recorded fewer than 200 TCR beta chains that were cytomegalovirus-associated. Cytomegalovirus status was reportedly diagnosed by the classifier with high sensitivity and specificity.

The repertoire was sequenced with immunoSEQ multiplex PCR; TCRdb's copy has only in-frame clones and lacks some. The table shows about 200,000 clones, with 83% occurring only once. This CDR3 spans 16 amino acids. CDR1 and CDR2 (germline): SQVTM, ANQGSEA. The V and J ends lost 1 base and 4 bases respectively, with 17 bases between them. This clonotype was sampled from a woman younger than 35 in good health and CMV-seronegative. Sequencing used PBMCs. This chain uses TRBV29-1 with TRBJ2-1; D unresolved. CDR3 loop: CSVEGASRFAYNEQFF. CDR3 in DNA: TGCAGCGTTGAAGGGGCGAGCAGGTTCGCTTACAATGAGCAGTTCTTC.